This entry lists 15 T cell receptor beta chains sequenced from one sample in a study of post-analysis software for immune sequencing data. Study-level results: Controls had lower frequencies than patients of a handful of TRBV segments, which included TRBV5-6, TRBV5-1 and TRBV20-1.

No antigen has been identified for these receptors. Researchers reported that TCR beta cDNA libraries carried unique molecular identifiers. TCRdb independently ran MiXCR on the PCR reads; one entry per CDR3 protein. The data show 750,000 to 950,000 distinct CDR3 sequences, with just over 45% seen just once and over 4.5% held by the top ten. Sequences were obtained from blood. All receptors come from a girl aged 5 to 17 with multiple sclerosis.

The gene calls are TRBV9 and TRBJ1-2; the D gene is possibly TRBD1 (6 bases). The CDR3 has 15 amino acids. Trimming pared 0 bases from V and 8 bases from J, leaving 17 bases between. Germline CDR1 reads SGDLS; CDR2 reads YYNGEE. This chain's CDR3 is CASSVGGGPMWGYTF. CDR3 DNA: TGTGCCAGCAGCGTAGGCGGGGGCCCGATGTGGGGCTACACCTTC.

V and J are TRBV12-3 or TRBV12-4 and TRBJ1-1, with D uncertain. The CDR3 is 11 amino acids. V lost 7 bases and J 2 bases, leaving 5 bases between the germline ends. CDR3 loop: CASTYNTEAFF. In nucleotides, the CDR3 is TGTGCCAGCACTTATAACACTGAAGCTTTCTTT.

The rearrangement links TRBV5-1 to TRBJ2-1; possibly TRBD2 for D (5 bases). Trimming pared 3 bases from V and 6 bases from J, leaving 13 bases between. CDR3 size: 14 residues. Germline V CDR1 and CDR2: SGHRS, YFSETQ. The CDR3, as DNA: TGCGCCAGCAGCTGGGTGGCTAGCTTCAATGAGCAGTTCTTC. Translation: CASSWVASFNEQFF.

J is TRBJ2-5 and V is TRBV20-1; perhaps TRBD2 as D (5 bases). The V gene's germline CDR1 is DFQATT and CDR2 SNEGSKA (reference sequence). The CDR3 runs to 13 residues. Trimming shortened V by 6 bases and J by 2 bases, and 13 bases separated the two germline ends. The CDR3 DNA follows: TGCAGTGCAAGACGGACTGTTCAAGAGACCCAGTACTTC. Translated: CSARRTVQETQYF.

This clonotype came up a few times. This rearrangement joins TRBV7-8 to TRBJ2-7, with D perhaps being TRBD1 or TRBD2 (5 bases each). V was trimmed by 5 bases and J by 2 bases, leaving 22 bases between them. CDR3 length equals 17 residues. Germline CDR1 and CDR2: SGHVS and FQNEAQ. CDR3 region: CASSPKRFRDVAYEQYF. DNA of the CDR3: TGTGCCAGCAGCCCGAAGAGGTTCCGGGACGTGGCCTACGAGCAGTACTTC.

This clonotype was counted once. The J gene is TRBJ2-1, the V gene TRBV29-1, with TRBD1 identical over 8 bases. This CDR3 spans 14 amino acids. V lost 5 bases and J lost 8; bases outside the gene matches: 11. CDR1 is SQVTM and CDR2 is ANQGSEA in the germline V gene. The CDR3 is CSVTRGRTGDEQFF. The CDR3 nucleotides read TGCAGCGTTACCAGGGGGCGGACTGGCGATGAGCAGTTCTTC.

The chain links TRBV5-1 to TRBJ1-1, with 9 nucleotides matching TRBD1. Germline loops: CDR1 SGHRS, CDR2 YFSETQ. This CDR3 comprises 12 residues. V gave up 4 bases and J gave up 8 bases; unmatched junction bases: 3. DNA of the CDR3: TGCGCCAGCAGCCCCGGACAGGGGGAAGCTTTCTTT. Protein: CASSPGQGEAFF.

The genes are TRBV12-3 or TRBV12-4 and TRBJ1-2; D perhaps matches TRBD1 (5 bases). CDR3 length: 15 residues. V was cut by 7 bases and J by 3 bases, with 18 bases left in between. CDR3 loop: CASKLGAGNYYGYTF. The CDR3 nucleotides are TGTGCCAGCAAACTCGGGGCAGGGAACTACTATGGCTACACCTTC.

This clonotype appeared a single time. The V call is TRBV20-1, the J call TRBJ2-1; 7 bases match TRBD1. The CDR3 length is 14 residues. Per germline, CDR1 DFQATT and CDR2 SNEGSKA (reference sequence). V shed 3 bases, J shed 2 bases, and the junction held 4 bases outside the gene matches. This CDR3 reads CSASEQGAYNEQFF. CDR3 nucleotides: TGCAGTGCTAGCGAGCAGGGGGCCTACAATGAGCAGTTCTTC.

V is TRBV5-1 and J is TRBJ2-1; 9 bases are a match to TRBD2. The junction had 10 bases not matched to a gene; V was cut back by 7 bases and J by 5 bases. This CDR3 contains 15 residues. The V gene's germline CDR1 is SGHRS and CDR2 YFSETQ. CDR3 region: CASASSGKSHNEQFF. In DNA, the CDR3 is TGCGCCAGCGCCTCTAGCGGGAAATCCCACAATGAGCAGTTCTTC.

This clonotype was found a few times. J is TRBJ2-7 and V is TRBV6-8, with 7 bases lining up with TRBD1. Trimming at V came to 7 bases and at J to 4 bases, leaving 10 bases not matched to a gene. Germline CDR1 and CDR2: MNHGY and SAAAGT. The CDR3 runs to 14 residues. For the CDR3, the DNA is TGTGCCAGCACTCCCCCGGGACAGCAATACGAGCAGTACTTC. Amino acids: CASTPPGQQYEQYF.

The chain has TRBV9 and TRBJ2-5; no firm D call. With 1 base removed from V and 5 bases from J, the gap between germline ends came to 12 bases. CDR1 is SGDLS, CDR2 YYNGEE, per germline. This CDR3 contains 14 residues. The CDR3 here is CASSVKRVGETQYF. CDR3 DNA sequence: TGTGCCAGCAGCGTAAAAAGGGTTGGTGAGACCCAGTACTTC. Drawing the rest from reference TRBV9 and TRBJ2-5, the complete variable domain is DSGVTQTPKHLITATGQRVTLRCSPRSGDLSVYWYQQSLDQGLQFLIQYYNGEERAKGNILERFSAQQFPDLHSELNLSSLELGDSALYFCASSVKRVGETQYFGPGTRLLVL.

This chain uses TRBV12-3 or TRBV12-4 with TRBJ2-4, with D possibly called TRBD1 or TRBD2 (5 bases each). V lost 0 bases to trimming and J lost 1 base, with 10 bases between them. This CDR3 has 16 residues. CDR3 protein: CASSLAGEGAKNIQYF. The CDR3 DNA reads TGTGCCAGCAGTTTAGCGGGAGAGGGGGCCAAAAACATTCAGTACTTC.

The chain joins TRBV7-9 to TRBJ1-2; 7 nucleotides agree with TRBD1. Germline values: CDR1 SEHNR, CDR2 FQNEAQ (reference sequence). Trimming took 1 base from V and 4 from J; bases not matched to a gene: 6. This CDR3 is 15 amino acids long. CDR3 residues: CASSLDADRVYGYTF. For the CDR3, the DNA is TGTGCCAGCAGCTTAGACGCTGACAGGGTCTATGGCTACACCTTC.

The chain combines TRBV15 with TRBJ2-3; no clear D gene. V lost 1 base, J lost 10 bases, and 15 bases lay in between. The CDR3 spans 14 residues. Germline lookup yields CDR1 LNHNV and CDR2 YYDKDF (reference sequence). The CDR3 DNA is TGTGCCACCAGCAGAGTAGAGTCAGCTGATGCGCAGTATTTT. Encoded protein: CATSRVESADAQYF.